This T cell receptor beta chain was identified in a study of blood T cells in healthy people across ages. Through a sample-barcoded 5' primer and a J-beta primer mix, a second PCR was run for about 7 to 12 cycles. One entry per CDR3 protein results from TCRdb running MiXCR on the 5' RACE reads. The sample lists fewer than 1.5 million distinct CDR3 sequences, approximately 38% occurring once. Losses at the gene ends were 5 bases for V and 3 bases for J; bases not matched to a gene: 25. CDR3 length: 20 amino acids. Germline V lookup: CDR1 MNHEY, CDR2 SMNVEV (reference sequence). The sequencing sample was made of blood. This sequence originates from a young woman in good health. The chain employs TRBV27 and TRBJ2-7; 7 nucleotides align to TRBD1. CDR3: CASSKRQGTSNPSVDYEQYF. The CDR3 nucleotides are TGTGCCAGCAGTAAGCGACAGGGAACCTCAAACCCCTCAGTTGACTACGAGCAGTACTTC.